The next 32 T cell receptor beta chains were all read from a single sample in a study of control samples from healthy donors and cancer patients. The repertoire was sequenced with immunoSEQ multiplex PCR; TCRdb's copy has only in-frame clones and lacks some. The sample has roughly 120,000 clones, 85% to 90% seen once. The sequencing sample was made of blood. The receptor source for this set is a woman between 65 and 79 years old in good health.

This clone was seen more than once but under ten times. The rearrangement joins TRBV18 to TRBJ1-1; D possibly corresponds to TRBD1 (6 bases). The germline V gene encodes CDR1 KGHSH and CDR2 LQKENI. V was shortened by 5 bases and J by 6 bases, with 10 bases between the two germline ends. The CDR3 extends over 12 amino acids. Written as DNA, the CDR3 is TGTGCCAGCTCAACGGACAGCTCTGAAGCTTTCTTT. It specifies CASSTDSSEAFF.

The CDR3 DNA follows: TGTGCCAGCAGCTTAGGAGGTCAGCCCCAGCATTTT. As protein: CASSLGGQPQHF. This chain uses TRBV7-2 with TRBJ1-5; D ambiguous. CDR1 SGHTA and CDR2 FQGNSA come from the germline V gene. The CDR3 is 12 amino acids. V lost 1 base to trimming and J lost 6 bases, with 4 bases between them.

V usage is TRBV19 and J usage is TRBJ1-5, with D hard to call. Germline V CDR1 and CDR2: LNHDA, SQIVND (reference sequence). CDR3 length equals 14 residues. V lost 5 bases and J lost 0, with 8 bases in between. Here the CDR3 reads CASSEQYSNQPQHF. The CDR3 nucleotides read TGTGCCAGTAGTGAGCAGTATAGCAATCAGCCCCAGCATTTT.

This chain links TRBV5-1 with TRBJ2-2; 11 bases match TRBD2. Trimming at V came to 4 bases and at J to 4 bases, leaving 6 bases not matched to a gene. The CDR3 length is 16 residues. Germline lookup yields CDR1 SGHRS and CDR2 YFSETQ. The CDR3 loop is CASSLLAGDPTGELFF. In DNA, the CDR3 is TGCGCCAGCAGCCTACTAGCGGGGGACCCCACCGGGGAGCTGTTTTTT.

The chain links TRBV6-4 to TRBJ2-7; TRBD1 matches at 7 bases. V lost 7 bases, J lost 0 bases, and 12 bases stayed unmatched. The CDR3 is 16 residues long. Germline CDR1 MRHNA, CDR2 SNTAGT. CDR3 nucleotides: TGTGCCAGCACCATGAAAGAGACAGGGAGCTCCTACGAGCAGTACTTC. Translating gives CASTMKETGSSYEQYF.

This clone was seen more than once but under ten times. The chain couples TRBV3-1 (or the pseudogene TRBV3-2) to TRBJ1-5; 8 nucleotides agree with TRBD1. The CDR3 consists of 14 residues. The V segment lost 1 base and the J segment 4 bases; nucleotides outside the gene matches: 0. CDR1 is LGHDT and CDR2 is YNNKEL in the germline V gene (reference sequence). CDR3 amino acids: CASSQGTGNQPQHF. Written as DNA, the CDR3 is TGTGCCAGCAGCCAAGGGACAGGGAATCAGCCCCAGCATTTT.

The V gene is TRBV30, the J gene TRBJ1-1; a possible D gene is TRBD1 (5 bases). V dropped 8 bases and J dropped 1 base, with 8 bases sitting between them. The CDR3 totals 11 residues. Germline loops: CDR1 GTSNPN, CDR2 SVGIG (reference sequence). The CDR3 nucleotides are TGTGCCGGGGGGGGGAACACTGAAGCTTTCTTT. This codes for CAGGGNTEAFF.

A single count supports this clone. V gene TRBV11-2 combines with J gene TRBJ1-1; D gene unclear. Germline CDR1 is SGHAT and CDR2 is FQNNGV. Trimming shortened V by 5 bases and J by 6 bases, and 10 bases separated the two germline ends. This CDR3 spans 12 amino acids. The CDR3 DNA is TGTGCCAGCAGCCCTCTTAAATCTGAAGCTTTCTTT. Protein product: CASSPLKSEAFF. The variable domain in full, with the rest retrieved from reference TRBV11-2 and TRBJ1-1, is EAGVAQSPRYKIIEKRQSVAFWCNPISGHATLYWYQQILGQGPKLLIQFQNNGVVDDSQLPKDRFSAERLKGVDSTLKIQPAKLEDSAVYLCASSPLKSEAFFGQGTRLTVV.

J is TRBJ2-1 and V is TRBV15; tentatively, D is TRBD1 (6 bases). The germline V and J ends were trimmed by 0 bases and 8 bases, with 11 bases remaining between them. The CDR3 has 14 residues. The germline V gene encodes CDR1 LNHNV and CDR2 YYDKDF (reference sequence). The CDR3, as DNA: TGTGCCACCAGCAGAGATCAGGGGAGAGATGAGCAGTTCTTC. Protein: CATSRDQGRDEQFF. The whole variable domain, remainder taken from reference TRBV15 and TRBJ2-1, is DAMVIQNPRYQVTQFGKPVTLSCSQTLNHNVMYWYQQKSSQAPKLLFHYYDKDFNNEADTPDNFQSRRPNTSFCFLDIRSPGLGDTAMYLCATSRDQGRDEQFFGPGTRLTVL.

This clone turned up a few times. This chain links TRBV3-1 (or the pseudogene TRBV3-2) with TRBJ1-2; 9 bases agree with TRBD1. Germline CDR1 reads LGHDT; CDR2 reads YNNKEL (reference sequence). Trimming removed 2 bases from V and 4 bases from J; junction bases left unmatched: 5. The CDR3 consists of 15 residues. In nucleotides, the CDR3 is TGTGCCAGCAGCCAAACCGGGACAGGGACCTATGGCTACACCTTC. Its protein product is CASSQTGTGTYGYTF.

This chain uses TRBV5-5 with TRBJ1-2; TRBD1 agrees at 7 bases. This CDR3 has 14 amino acids. CDR1 and CDR2 from the germline V gene are SGHKS and YYEKEE (reference sequence). J was trimmed by 14 bases and V by 4 bases; bases with no gene match: 17. CDR3 region: CASSQWGTEGSLTF. CDR3 DNA: TGTGCCAGCAGCCAGTGGGGGACAGAAGGTTCTCTTACCTTC.

This clone was seen a handful of times. The CDR3 reads CASSPYPLGVNSGNTIYF. The DNA of the CDR3 is TGTGCCAGCAGCCCTTACCCCTTGGGGGTTAACTCTGGAAACACCATATATTTT. The chain couples TRBV7-2 to TRBJ1-3; D may be TRBD1 (5 bases). Deletions cut 5 bases from V and 0 bases from J, with 20 bases between. There are 18 residues in the CDR3. Germline V gene data show CDR1 as SGHTA and CDR2 as FQGNSA.

The chain carries TRBV20-1 and TRBJ1-2; D possibly corresponds to TRBD1 (5 bases). Germline lookup yields CDR1 DFQATT and CDR2 SNEGSKA (reference sequence). Trimming removed 5 bases from V and 7 bases from J, with 8 bases in between. The CDR3 sequence is 10 residues long. DNA for the CDR3: TGCAGTGCTTGGGACTCTGGCTACACCTTC. It specifies CSAWDSGYTF.

The J gene is TRBJ1-2, the V gene TRBV7-9; D call uncertain. Trimming cost V 0 bases and J 9 bases, with 14 bases left between them. From germline, CDR1 is SEHNR and CDR2 FQNEAQ (reference sequence). The CDR3 sequence is 14 residues long. CDR3 loop: CASSLALVGYRYTF. The DNA of the CDR3 is TGTGCCAGCAGCTTAGCGTTGGTGGGGTATCGCTACACCTTC.

This clone was seen once. As DNA, the CDR3 is TGTGCCAGCAGTTACTCCGGGGCCAGTGAGCAGTTCTTC. Protein product: CASSYSGASEQFF. The chain couples TRBV6-5 to TRBJ2-1; TRBD1 or TRBD2 may be the D gene (5 bases each). The germline V and J ends were trimmed by 0 bases and 9 bases, with 9 bases remaining between them. Per the germline V gene, CDR1 is MNHEY and CDR2 is SVGAGI. This CDR3 spans 13 amino acids.

The rearrangement joins TRBV25-1 to TRBJ1-4; maybe TRBD1 (5 bases). Trimming left V 2 bases short and J 0 bases short, with 13 bases between. CDR3 length equals 17 residues. The germline CDR1 and CDR2 sequences are MGHDK and SYGVNS. CDR3 coding DNA: TGTGCCAGCAGTGAAGTAGGGAGGGGCGCAACTAATGAAAAACTGTTTTTT. It is translated as CASSEVGRGATNEKLFF. The variable domain in full, completed from reference TRBV25-1 and TRBJ1-4, reads EADIYQTPRYLVIGTGKKITLECSQTMGHDKMYWYQQDPGMELHLIHYSYGVNSTEKGDLSSESTVSRIRTEHFPLTLESARPSHTSQYLCASSEVGRGATNEKLFFGSGTQLSVL.

The V and J genes are TRBV2 and TRBJ2-2; weak D call: TRBD1 (5 bases). The germline V gene encodes CDR1 SNHLY and CDR2 FYNNEI. V gave up 7 bases and J gave up 0 bases, with 9 bases separating them. The CDR3 is 14 amino acids. The CDR3 region has the DNA TGTGCCAGCATGACAGCTACGAACACCGGGGAGCTGTTTTTT. Amino acids: CASMTATNTGELFF.

The chain links TRBV9 to TRBJ2-1; D may be TRBD1 (6 bases). The length of the CDR3 is 14 residues. V was pared by 1 base and J by 5 bases, with 10 bases between. Looked up from germline, CDR1 is SGDLS and CDR2 is YYNGEE. The CDR3 DNA reads TGTGCCAGCAGCGTATGGCAGGGGAACAATGAGCAGTTCTTC. Protein: CASSVWQGNNEQFF.

V gene TRBV20-1 combines with J gene TRBJ1-1, with D perhaps TRBD1 (6 bases). In germline, CDR1 is DFQATT, CDR2 SNEGSKA (reference sequence). There are 12 residues in the CDR3. The V gene lost 3 bases and the J gene lost 3 bases, with 8 bases spanning the gap. The CDR3 sequence is CSASKGDTEAFF. The CDR3 nucleotides are TGCAGTGCTAGTAAGGGGGACACTGAAGCTTTCTTT.

The V gene is TRBV29-1, the J gene TRBJ2-1; 11 bases line up with TRBD2. Germline V gene data show CDR1 as SQVTM and CDR2 as ANQGSEA. Trimming cost V 7 bases and J 3 bases; bases outside gene matches: 2. The CDR3 has 13 residues. In nucleotides, the CDR3 is TGCAGCGGAGGGACTAGCGGCTACAATGAGCAGTTCTTC. This translates into CSGGTSGYNEQFF.

The chain joins TRBV9 to TRBJ2-3; perhaps TRBD1 as D (5 bases). Germline CDR1 is SGDLS and CDR2 is YYNGEE. The CDR3 is 16 amino acids. The germline V and J ends were trimmed by 4 bases and 2 bases, with 17 bases remaining between them. Here the CDR3 reads CASSLGRQSFTDTQYF. CDR3 in DNA: TGTGCCAGCAGCCTTGGTCGACAGTCATTCACAGATACGCAGTATTTT.

The chain recombines TRBV11-3 with TRBJ2-1; D is uncertain. This CDR3 is 15 amino acids long. V lost 0 bases and J 5 bases, leaving 11 bases between the germline ends. Looked up from germline, CDR1 is SGHNT and CDR2 is YENEEA. The CDR3 loop is CASSLEGRNDNEQFF. DNA for the CDR3: TGTGCCAGCAGCTTAGAGGGCCGAAACGACAATGAGCAGTTCTTC.

The chain has TRBV15 and TRBJ1-5, with D hard to call. Germline lookup yields CDR1 LNHNV and CDR2 YYDKDF (reference sequence). The CDR3 sequence is 15 residues long. The V and J ends lost 0 bases and 1 base respectively, with 7 bases between them. CDR3 loop: CATSRDKGSNQPQHF. CDR3 bases: TGTGCCACCAGCAGAGACAAGGGCAGCAATCAGCCCCAGCATTTT.

The table lists this clone with a few counts. Other nucleotide sequences in the sample specify the same CDR3. The chain has TRBV7-2 and TRBJ2-5; no clear D gene. The V end was cut by 3 bases, the J end by 5 bases, with 10 bases between. Germline CDR1 is SGHTA and CDR2 is FQGNSA. The CDR3 extends over 13 amino acids. The CDR3 sequence: CASSLSLGETQYF. DNA of the CDR3: TGTGCCAGCAGCTTGTCGCTGGGGGAGACCCAGTACTTC.

The genes are TRBV29-1 and TRBJ2-6; no definite D call. Germline loops: CDR1 SQVTM, CDR2 ANQGSEA. Trimming shortened V by 4 bases and J by 0 bases, and 4 bases separated the two germline ends. The length of the CDR3 is 13 residues. Written as DNA, the CDR3 is TGCAGCGTTGGCGCCTCTGGGGCCAACGTCCTGACTTTC. Translation: CSVGASGANVLTF.

The V gene is TRBV2, the J gene TRBJ2-4; D possibly uses TRBD1 or TRBD2 (7 bases each). Germline-derived CDR1 and CDR2 are SNHLY and FYNNEI. The ends were cut back, 6 bases at V and 1 base at J, with 13 bases in the middle. The CDR3 contains 15 residues. CDR3 region: CASRRQGGAKNIQYF. CDR3 sequence (DNA): TGTGCCAGCAGACGACAGGGAGGGGCCAAAAACATTCAGTACTTC.

This chain connects TRBV7-2 to TRBJ1-1; D gene ambiguous. The germline V gene encodes CDR1 SGHTA and CDR2 FQGNSA. Trimming pared 2 bases from V and 5 bases from J, leaving 3 bases between. The CDR3 is 11 amino acids. CDR3 sequence: CASSLPTEAFF. The CDR3 DNA sequence: TGTGCCAGCAGCTTACCGACTGAAGCTTTCTTT.

The V call is TRBV5-1, the J call TRBJ2-7; the match to TRBD1 covers 8 bases. V shed 4 bases and J 2 bases; nucleotides not matched to a gene: 5. This CDR3 contains 14 residues. CDR1 is SGHRS, CDR2 YFSETQ, per germline. The DNA of the CDR3 is TGCGCCAGCAGCCTTCAGGGGGCACCCTACGAGCAGTACTTC. It translates to CASSLQGAPYEQYF. The entire variable domain, with the rest obtained from reference TRBV5-1 and TRBJ2-7, is as follows: KAGVTQTPRYLIKTRGQQVTLSCSPISGHRSVSWYQQTPGQGLQFLFEYFSETQRNKGNFPGRFSGRQFSNSRSEMNVSTLELGDSALYLCASSLQGAPYEQYFGPGTRLTVT.

The CDR3 is CASSNVVASNYGYTF. Written as DNA, the CDR3 is TGTGCCAGCAGTAACGTGGTCGCGTCCAACTATGGCTACACCTTC. The rearrangement joins TRBV6-6 to TRBJ1-2; no clear D. CDR1 MNHNY and CDR2 SVGAGI come from the germline V gene (reference sequence). V lost 5 bases and J 2 bases, leaving 15 bases between the germline ends. CDR3 length: 15 residues.

The chain has TRBV24-1 and TRBJ2-2; D ambiguous. Per germline, CDR1 KGHDR and CDR2 SFDVKD. V gave up 4 bases and J gave up 0 bases, with 5 bases separating them. There are 14 residues in the CDR3. The CDR3 reads CATSDRTNTGELFF. The CDR3 bases are TGTGCCACCAGTGACCGGACGAACACCGGGGAGCTGTTTTTT.

CDR3 loop: CATSDFSKGYGYTF. Here the CDR3 DNA reads TGTGCCACCAGTGATTTCTCGAAGGGCTATGGCTACACCTTC. J is TRBJ1-2 and V is TRBV24-1; D is unresolved. V was trimmed by 1 base and J by 4 bases, leaving 9 bases between them. The CDR3 runs 14 residues. CDR1 is KGHDR, CDR2 SFDVKD, per germline.

This chain connects TRBV4-1 to TRBJ2-3, with 8 bases lining up with TRBD2. CDR1 and CDR2 (germline): MGHRA, YSYEKL. The CDR3 covers 14 residues. With V trimmed by 4 bases and J by 1 base, 1 base remained unmatched. The CDR3 reads CASSPGGGTDTQYF. The CDR3 DNA reads as TGCGCCAGCAGCCCGGGGGGGGGCACAGATACGCAGTATTTT.